Included here is one TCR beta chain sequence, with context. In the PCR, 60 Vbeta and 13 Jbeta primers were used. Some clones are missing from TCRdb's copy, which holds only in-frame ones; the method was immunoSEQ multiplex PCR. The sample includes about 140,000 clones, about 80% of them seen just once. This sample was included in a study of cytomegalovirus exposure and HLA in healthy donors. Background on the study: Unique TCRs from HLA-typed donors, around 79 million of them, were held in an early data release.

Those who donated were healthy bone marrow donors. The sample comprised PBMCs. The sequence derives from a young man in good health and CMV-seropositive.

CDR3 amino acids: CASSLAGDSNEKLFF. The CDR3 DNA sequence: TGTGCCAGCAGCTTAGCGGGGGACAGTAATGAAAAACTGTTTTTT. The chain has TRBV7-6 and TRBJ1-4; TRBD1 aligns across 7 bases. The CDR3 extends over 15 amino acids. The V and J ends lost 0 bases and 4 bases, in that order; junction bases with no gene match: 2. Germline V gene sequence: CDR1 SGHVS, CDR2 FNYEAQ.